This T cell receptor (beta chain) was retrieved from a study of T cells in Graves' hyperthyroidism and ophthalmopathy. TCR beta CDR3 region amplification was performed from RNA transcripts. Primed by the HTBI set, a first-round RT-PCR was run on the TCR CDR3. TCRdb re-analysed the multiplex PCR reads in MiXCR, keeping a single row per CDR3 protein. This sample has hundreds of thousands of distinct CDR3 sequences; just under 45% occur once, and the top ten carry about 7%. As for this clonotype: What it binds is unknown.

Unmatched junction bases numbered 2, after V lost 1 base and J lost 2 bases. CDR3 length: 14 amino acids. CDR1 is DFQATT, CDR2 SNEGSKA, per germline (reference sequence). General study results and limits: Most clonotypes that expanded in the thyroid above 0.001 also showed up in blood.

Sequences were obtained from peripheral blood or thyroid tissue (not recorded which). This TCR derives from an adult man with Graves' disease, either hyperthyroidism or ophthalmopathy (not recorded which). The J gene is TRBJ2-5, the V gene TRBV20-1, with 9 bases lining up with TRBD2. The CDR3: CSARVSGSQETQYF. The CDR3 DNA follows: TGCAGTGCTAGAGTTAGCGGGAGTCAAGAGACCCAGTACTTC.